This paragraph covers one T cell receptor (beta chain) sequence. The sample is drawn from a study of T cells in Graves' hyperthyroidism and ophthalmopathy. The CDR3 consists of 16 residues. V lost 3 bases to trimming and J lost 2 bases; unmatched junction nucleotides: 8. Regions amplified from RNA transcripts were the TCR beta CDR3 regions. Primed by the HTBI set, a first-round RT-PCR was run on the TCR CDR3. TCRdb fed the multiplex PCR reads into MiXCR, producing one record per CDR3 protein. The table shows about 540,000 distinct CDR3 sequences, with more than 45% occurring only once. J is TRBJ2-5 and V is TRBV12-3 or TRBV12-4, with TRBD1 matching over 8 bases. The sequence derives from a woman aged 18 to 35 with Graves' hyperthyroidism. Sequencing was performed on peripheral blood or thyroid tissue (not recorded which). The CDR3 DNA reads as TGTGCCAGCAGTTTCTATAGGACAGGGTCTCAAGAGACCCAGTACTTC. It codes for CASSFYRTGSQETQYF.